The present TCR beta chain was sequenced within a study of T cells in Graves' hyperthyroidism and ophthalmopathy. It was considered stable Graves' hyperthyroidism when ophthalmopathy did not progress within 18 months. Researchers amplified the TCR beta CDR3 regions from RNA transcripts. Using the HTBI primer set, a first-round RT-PCR was run on the TCR CDR3. One entry per CDR3 protein, called by TCRdb with MiXCR from the multiplex PCR reads. The repertoire has approximately 610,000 distinct CDR3 sequences, 16% of them found once; the top ten carry about 17%. This clonotype occurred a few times. This receptor was identified in a woman aged 18 to 35 with Graves' hyperthyroidism. The sequenced sample consisted of blood.

DNA of the CDR3: TGTGCCAGCAGCACAACAGGGGGCCTTGGCTACACCTTC. Its translation is CASSTTGGLGYTF. The chain couples TRBV7-8 to TRBJ1-2; 9 bases match TRBD1. This CDR3 contains 13 residues. With 5 bases clipped from V and 7 bases from J, the junction kept 5 bases outside the gene matches. Per the germline V gene, CDR1 is SGHVS and CDR2 is FQNEAQ.